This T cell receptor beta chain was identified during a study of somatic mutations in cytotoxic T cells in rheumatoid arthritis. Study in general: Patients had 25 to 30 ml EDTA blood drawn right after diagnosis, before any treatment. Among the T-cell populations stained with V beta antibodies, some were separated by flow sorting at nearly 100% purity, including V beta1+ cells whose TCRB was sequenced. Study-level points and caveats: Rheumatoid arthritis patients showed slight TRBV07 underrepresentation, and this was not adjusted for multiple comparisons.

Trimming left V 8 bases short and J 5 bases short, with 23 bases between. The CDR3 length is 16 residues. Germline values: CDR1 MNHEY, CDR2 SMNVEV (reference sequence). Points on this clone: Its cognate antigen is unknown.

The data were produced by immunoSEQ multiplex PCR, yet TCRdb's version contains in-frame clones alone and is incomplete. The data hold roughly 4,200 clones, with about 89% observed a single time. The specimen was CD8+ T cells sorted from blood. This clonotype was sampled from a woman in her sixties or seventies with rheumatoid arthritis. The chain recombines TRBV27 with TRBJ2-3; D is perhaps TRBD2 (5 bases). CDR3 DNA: TGTGCCAGCGCAAGTTCGGGAACTTATAATATAGATACGCAGTATTTT. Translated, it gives CASASSGTYNIDTQYF.